These T cell receptor beta chains were read from a single sample in a study of spatial heterogeneity in lung cancer. One entry per CDR3 protein, called by TCRdb with MiXCR from the 5' RACE reads. This sample has about 53,000 distinct CDR3 sequences; about 7% occur once, and the top ten carry roughly 3%. This specimen consisted of PBMCs, obtained at surgery. Source of these receptors: a female donor with early-stage non-small cell lung cancer. Both conserved end residues are part of each CDR3. The D gene is left open where the match is weak. Clone size is not always given. Where it is, it says once, few, many or a class for expanded clones.

d_call: NA; v_call: TRBV5-6; j_call: TRBJ2-5; clone_size: many; cdr3_nt: TGTGCCAGCAGCGGCCCTTGGGACCAGTACTTC; cdr3_aa: CASSGPWDQYF
d_call: NA; v_call: TRBV20-1; j_call: TRBJ2-1; clone_size: NA; cdr3_nt: TGCAGTGCTAGTGAAAGGCCGGGAGAGCAGTTCTTC; cdr3_aa: CSASERPGEQFF
d_call: NA; v_call: TRBV3-1; j_call: TRBJ2-6; clone_size: NA; cdr3_nt: TGTGCCAGCAGCCAAGGACACCGGTCTCCTCCCTCTGGGGCCAACGTCCTGACTTTC; cdr3_aa: CASSQGHRSPPSGANVLTF
d_call: NA; v_call: TRBV5-5; j_call: TRBJ1-2; clone_size: NA; cdr3_nt: TGTGCCAGCAGCCAGACTTCACACGGCTTAGCTAACTATGGCTACACCTTC; cdr3_aa: CASSQTSHGLANYGYTF
d_call: TRBD1; v_call: TRBV20-1; j_call: TRBJ1-1; clone_size: many; cdr3_nt: TGCAGTGCTAATACAGGGGATTTCACTGAAGCTTTCTTT; cdr3_aa: CSANTGDFTEAFF
d_call: NA; v_call: TRBV7-2; j_call: TRBJ2-5; clone_size: many; cdr3_nt: TGTGCCAGCAGCCCTCAACAGGAGACCCAGTACTTC; cdr3_aa: CASSPQQETQYF
d_call: NA; v_call: TRBV7-9; j_call: TRBJ2-2; clone_size: few; cdr3_nt: TGTGCCAGCAGCGCAAACCCGAACACCGGGGAGCTGTTTTTT; cdr3_aa: CASSANPNTGELFF
d_call: TRBD2; v_call: TRBV5-4; j_call: TRBJ2-7; clone_size: many; cdr3_nt: TGTGCCAGCAGCTCCGTCGGGGGAGCTAGCGGGGGAACTGGCGGGAACGAGCAGTACTTC; cdr3_aa: CASSSVGGASGGTGGNEQYF
d_call: NA; v_call: TRBV4-2; j_call: TRBJ2-1; clone_size: NA; cdr3_nt: TGTGCCAGCAGCCAAGAGATCTCAGCGATCAATGAGCAGTTCTTC; cdr3_aa: CASSQEISAINEQFF
d_call: NA; v_call: TRBV20-1; j_call: TRBJ2-3; clone_size: medium-sized; cdr3_nt: TGCAGTGCTGGGCGGGGAGTGGGGACAGATACGCAGTATTTT; cdr3_aa: CSAGRGVGTDTQYF
d_call: NA; v_call: TRBV7-9; j_call: TRBJ1-1; clone_size: many; cdr3_nt: TGTGCCAGCAGCGTCCGGGACGGGAACACTGAAGCTTTCTTT; cdr3_aa: CASSVRDGNTEAFF
d_call: NA; v_call: TRBV7-2; j_call: TRBJ2-1; clone_size: few; cdr3_nt: TGTGCCAGCAGCTTAGCTTGGACAGTGGAGCAGTTCTTC; cdr3_aa: CASSLAWTVEQFF
d_call: TRBD2; v_call: TRBV20-1; j_call: TRBJ2-3; clone_size: NA; cdr3_nt: TGCAGTGCTAGAGATCGGGGGGAGGCCCGCACAGATACGCAGTATTTT; cdr3_aa: CSARDRGEARTDTQYF
d_call: NA; v_call: TRBV18; j_call: TRBJ1-1; clone_size: many; cdr3_nt: TGTGCCAGCTCAACTCTCTCGGGGGACACTGAAGCTTTCTTT; cdr3_aa: CASSTLSGDTEAFF
d_call: NA; v_call: TRBV12-3/TRBV12-4; j_call: TRBJ2-7; clone_size: many; cdr3_nt: TGTGCCAGCAGTTTCAGAAGACAAGGCGTCTACGAGCAGTACTTC; cdr3_aa: CASSFRRQGVYEQYF
d_call: NA; v_call: TRBV6-2/TRBV6-3; j_call: TRBJ1-4; clone_size: many; cdr3_nt: TGTGCCAGCAGTACGCGGGATGCAACTAATGAAAAACTGTTTTTT; cdr3_aa: CASSTRDATNEKLFF
d_call: TRBD1; v_call: TRBV29-1; j_call: TRBJ1-2; clone_size: many; cdr3_nt: TGCAGCGTTGAAGTTCCGGGACAGCCGTATGGCTACACCTTC; cdr3_aa: CSVEVPGQPYGYTF
d_call: NA; v_call: TRBV12-3/TRBV12-4; j_call: TRBJ2-3; clone_size: once; cdr3_nt: TGTGCCAGCGGTTTTACGGCCATTACAGATACGCAGTATTTT; cdr3_aa: CASGFTAITDTQYF
d_call: NA; v_call: TRBV20-1; j_call: TRBJ2-3; clone_size: NA; cdr3_nt: TGCAGTGCTAGAGATCCCGGACCAGCCGTGGTGTATTTT; cdr3_aa: CSARDPGPAVVYF
d_call: NA; v_call: TRBV9; j_call: TRBJ1-3; clone_size: NA; cdr3_nt: TGTGCCAGCAGCACCCAAAACAGGGATAGCTCTGGAAACACCATATATTTT; cdr3_aa: CASSTQNRDSSGNTIYF
d_call: TRBD2; v_call: TRBV6-2/TRBV6-3; j_call: TRBJ2-2; clone_size: many; cdr3_nt: TGTGCCAGCGCGGGGGGTCTGAACACCGGGGAGCTGTTTTTT; cdr3_aa: CASAGGLNTGELFF
d_call: NA; v_call: TRBV15; j_call: TRBJ2-7; clone_size: many; cdr3_nt: TGTGCCACCAGCAGAGATGAGGGATACGAGCAGTACTTC; cdr3_aa: CATSRDEGYEQYF
d_call: NA; v_call: TRBV6-6; j_call: TRBJ2-3; clone_size: many; cdr3_nt: TGTGCCAGCAAGGGCAAAGGAGATACGCAGTATTTT; cdr3_aa: CASKGKGDTQYF
d_call: NA; v_call: TRBV3-1; j_call: TRBJ1-2; clone_size: many; cdr3_nt: TGTGCCAGCAGCCGGCGGGAGGCTAACTATGGCTACACCTTC; cdr3_aa: CASSRREANYGYTF
d_call: NA; v_call: TRBV11-2; j_call: TRBJ2-3; clone_size: many; cdr3_nt: TGTGCCAGCAGCTTAGCTTGGCCTGCCAGCACAGATACGCAGTATTTT; cdr3_aa: CASSLAWPASTDTQYF
d_call: TRBD1; v_call: TRBV12-3/TRBV12-4; j_call: TRBJ1-6; clone_size: NA; cdr3_nt: TGTGCCAGCAGCGACAGGGTTTATAATTCACCCCTCCACTTT; cdr3_aa: CASSDRVYNSPLHF